This T cell receptor beta chain was profiled in a study of blood T cells in healthy people across ages. CDR3 size: 13 residues. The germline V gene encodes CDR1 DFQATT and CDR2 SNEGSKA (reference sequence). V gave up 8 bases and J gave up 1 base, with 13 bases separating them. General study results and limits: The donors' CMV status was not determined, possibly confounding changes in expanded clonotypes.

With respect to this clonotype: The antigen is undetermined.

PCR was performed a second time for roughly 7 to 12 cycles using a sample-barcoded 5' primer and a J-beta primer mix. TCRdb re-called the 5' RACE reads with MiXCR, one entry per CDR3 protein. Of roughly 1.7 million distinct CDR3 sequences in the sample, about 35% were seen once. The specimen sequenced was blood. This TCR derives from a woman aged 25 to 39 in good health. This chain connects TRBV20-1 to TRBJ2-3; D uncertain. The CDR3 spells CSSRASGTDTQYF. The CDR3 nucleotides read TGCAGTAGCCGGGCATCGGGCACAGATACGCAGTATTTT.